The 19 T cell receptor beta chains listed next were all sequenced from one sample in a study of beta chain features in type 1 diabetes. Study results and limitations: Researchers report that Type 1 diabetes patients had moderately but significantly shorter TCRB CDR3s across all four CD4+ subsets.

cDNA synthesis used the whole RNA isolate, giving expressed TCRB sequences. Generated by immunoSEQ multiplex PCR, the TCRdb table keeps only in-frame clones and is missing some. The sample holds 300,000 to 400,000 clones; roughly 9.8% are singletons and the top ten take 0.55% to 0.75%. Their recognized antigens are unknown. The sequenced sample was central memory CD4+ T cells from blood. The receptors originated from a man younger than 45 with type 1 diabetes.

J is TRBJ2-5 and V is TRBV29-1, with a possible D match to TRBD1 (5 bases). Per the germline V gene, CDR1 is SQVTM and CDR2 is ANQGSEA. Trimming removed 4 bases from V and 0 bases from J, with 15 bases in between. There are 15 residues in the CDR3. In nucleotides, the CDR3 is TGCAGCGTTGGAGACAGCATCCTTAACCAAGAGACCCAGTACTTC. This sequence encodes CSVGDSILNQETQYF.

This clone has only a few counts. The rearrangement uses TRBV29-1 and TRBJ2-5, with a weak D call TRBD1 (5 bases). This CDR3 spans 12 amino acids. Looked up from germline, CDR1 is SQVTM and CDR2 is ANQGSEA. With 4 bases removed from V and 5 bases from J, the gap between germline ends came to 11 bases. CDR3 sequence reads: CSVVWGDETQYF. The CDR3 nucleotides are TGCAGCGTTGTATGGGGCGACGAGACCCAGTACTTC.

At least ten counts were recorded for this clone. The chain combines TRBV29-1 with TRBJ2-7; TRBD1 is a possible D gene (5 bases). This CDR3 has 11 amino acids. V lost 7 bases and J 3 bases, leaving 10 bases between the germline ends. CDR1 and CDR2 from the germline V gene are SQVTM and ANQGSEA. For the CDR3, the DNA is TGCAGCGGACAGAGCTACTACGAGCAGTACTTC. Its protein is CSGQSYYEQYF.

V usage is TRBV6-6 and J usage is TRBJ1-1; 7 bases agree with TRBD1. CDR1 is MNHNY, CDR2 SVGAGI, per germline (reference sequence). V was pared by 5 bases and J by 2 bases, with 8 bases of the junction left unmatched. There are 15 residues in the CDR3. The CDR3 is CASSDPTGVNTEAFF. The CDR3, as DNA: TGTGCCAGCAGTGATCCCACAGGGGTAAACACTGAAGCTTTCTTT.

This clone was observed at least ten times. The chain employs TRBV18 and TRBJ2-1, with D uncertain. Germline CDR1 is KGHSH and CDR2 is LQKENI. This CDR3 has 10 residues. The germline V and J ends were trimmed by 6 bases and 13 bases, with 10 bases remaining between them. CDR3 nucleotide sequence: TGTGCCAGCTCCCGAGGCGGACAGTTCTTC. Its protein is CASSRGGQFF.

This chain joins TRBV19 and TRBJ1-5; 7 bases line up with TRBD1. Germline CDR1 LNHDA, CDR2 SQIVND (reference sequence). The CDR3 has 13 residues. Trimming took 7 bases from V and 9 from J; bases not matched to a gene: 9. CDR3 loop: CASIGDSLGPQHF. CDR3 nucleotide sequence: TGTGCCAGTATTGGGGACAGCCTAGGGCCCCAGCATTTT. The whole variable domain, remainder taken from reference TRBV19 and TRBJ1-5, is DGGITQSPKYLFRKEGQNVTLSCEQNLNHDAMYWYRQDPGQGLRLIYYSQIVNDFQKGDIAEGYSVSREKKESFPLTVTSAQKNPTAFYLCASIGDSLGPQHFGDGTRLSIL.

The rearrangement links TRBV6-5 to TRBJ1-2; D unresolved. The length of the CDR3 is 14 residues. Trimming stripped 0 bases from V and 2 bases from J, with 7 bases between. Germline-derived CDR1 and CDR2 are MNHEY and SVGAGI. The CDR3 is CASSYSTGNYGYTF. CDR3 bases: TGTGCCAGCAGTTACTCGACCGGAAACTATGGCTACACCTTC.

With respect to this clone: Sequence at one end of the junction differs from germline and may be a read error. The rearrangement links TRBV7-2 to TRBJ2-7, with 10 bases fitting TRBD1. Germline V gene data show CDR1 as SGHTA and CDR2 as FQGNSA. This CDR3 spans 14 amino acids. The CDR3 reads CASSLTTGGDEQYF. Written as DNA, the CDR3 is TGCGCCAGCAGCCTAACGACAGGGGGCGACGAGCAGTACTTC.

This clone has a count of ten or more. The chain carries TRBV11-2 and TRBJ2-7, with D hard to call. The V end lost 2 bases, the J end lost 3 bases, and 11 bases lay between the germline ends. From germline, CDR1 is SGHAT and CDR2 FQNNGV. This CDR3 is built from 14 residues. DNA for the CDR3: TGTGCCAGCAGCTTATCCACCCCATTCTACGAGCAGTACTTC. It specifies CASSLSTPFYEQYF.

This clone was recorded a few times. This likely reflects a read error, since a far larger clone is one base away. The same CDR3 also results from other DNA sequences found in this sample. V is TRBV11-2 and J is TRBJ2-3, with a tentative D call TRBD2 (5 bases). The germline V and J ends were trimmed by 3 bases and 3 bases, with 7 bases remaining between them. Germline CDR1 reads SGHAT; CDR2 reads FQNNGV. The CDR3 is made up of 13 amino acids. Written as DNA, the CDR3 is TGTGCCAGCAGCTTGGGGAGTACAGATACGCAGTATTTT. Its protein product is CASSLGSTDTQYF.

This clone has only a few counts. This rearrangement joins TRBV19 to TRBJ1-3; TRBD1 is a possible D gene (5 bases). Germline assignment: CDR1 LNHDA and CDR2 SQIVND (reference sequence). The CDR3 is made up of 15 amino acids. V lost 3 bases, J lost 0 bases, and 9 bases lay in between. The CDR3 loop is CASSMTAFSGNTIYF. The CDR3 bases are TGTGCCAGTAGTATGACAGCCTTCTCTGGAAACACCATATATTTT.

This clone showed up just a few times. DNA for the CDR3: TGTGCCAGCAGCTCCCGGACTAGCGGGAACTCCGAGCAGTACTTC. Its protein product is CASSSRTSGNSEQYF. J is TRBJ2-7 and V is TRBV7-2; 12 nucleotides match TRBD2. This CDR3 region has 15 residues. Trimming took 4 bases from V and 6 from J; bases not matched to a gene: 7. Germline V gene data show CDR1 as SGHTA and CDR2 as FQGNSA. The full variable domain, rest sourced from reference TRBV7-2 and TRBJ2-7, is GAGVSQSPSNKVTEKGKDVELRCDPISGHTALYWYRQSLGQGLEFLIYFQGNSAPDKSGLPSDRFSAERTGGSVSTLTIQRTQQEDSAVYLCASSSRTSGNSEQYFGPGTRLTVT.

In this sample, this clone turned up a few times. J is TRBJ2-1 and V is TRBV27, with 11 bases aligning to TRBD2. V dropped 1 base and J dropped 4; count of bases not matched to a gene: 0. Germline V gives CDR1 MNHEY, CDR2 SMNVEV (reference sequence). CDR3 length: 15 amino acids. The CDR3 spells CASSLLAGGYNEQFF. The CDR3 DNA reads TGTGCCAGCAGTTTATTAGCGGGAGGGTACAATGAGCAGTTCTTC.

CDR3: CATWRKPLHF. The DNA for the CDR3 is TGTGCCACCTGGCGGAAGCCCCTCCACTTT. V usage is TRBV15 and J usage is TRBJ1-6; D is ambiguous. Germline CDR1 and CDR2: LNHNV and YYDKDF (reference sequence). The CDR3 covers 10 residues. V was pared by 8 bases and J by 13 bases, with 9 bases between.

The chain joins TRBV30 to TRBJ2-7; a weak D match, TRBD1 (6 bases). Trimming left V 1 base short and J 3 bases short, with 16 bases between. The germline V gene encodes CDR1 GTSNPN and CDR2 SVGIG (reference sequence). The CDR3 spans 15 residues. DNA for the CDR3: TGTGCCTGGAGTGAAGGGGGTTCTACCGGCTACGAGCAGTACTTC. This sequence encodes CAWSEGGSTGYEQYF.

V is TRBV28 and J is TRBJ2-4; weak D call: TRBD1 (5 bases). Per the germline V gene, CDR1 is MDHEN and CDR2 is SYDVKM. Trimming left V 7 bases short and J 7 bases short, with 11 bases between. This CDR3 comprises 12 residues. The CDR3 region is CASIDSGNIQYF. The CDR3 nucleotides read TGTGCCAGCATCGACAGTGGGAACATTCAGTACTTC.

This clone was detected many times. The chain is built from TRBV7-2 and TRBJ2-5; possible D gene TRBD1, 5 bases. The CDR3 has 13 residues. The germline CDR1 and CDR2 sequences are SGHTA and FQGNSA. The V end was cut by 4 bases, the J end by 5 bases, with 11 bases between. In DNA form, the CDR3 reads TGTGCCAGCAGCTCGCAGGGTTGGGAGACCCAGTACTTC. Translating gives CASSSQGWETQYF.

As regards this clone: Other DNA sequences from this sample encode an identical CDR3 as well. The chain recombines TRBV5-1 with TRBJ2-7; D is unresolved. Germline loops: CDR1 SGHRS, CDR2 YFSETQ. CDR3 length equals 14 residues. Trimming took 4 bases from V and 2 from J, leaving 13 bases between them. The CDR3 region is CASSVMELAYEQYF. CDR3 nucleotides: TGCGCCAGCAGCGTTATGGAACTGGCCTACGAGCAGTACTTC.

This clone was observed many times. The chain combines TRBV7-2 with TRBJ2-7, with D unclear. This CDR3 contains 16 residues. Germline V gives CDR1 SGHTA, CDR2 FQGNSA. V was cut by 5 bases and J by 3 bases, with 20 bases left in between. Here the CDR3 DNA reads TGTGCCAGCAGCCCGTCGATAACCCCGCCAATCTACGAGCAGTACTTC. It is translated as CASSPSITPPIYEQYF.